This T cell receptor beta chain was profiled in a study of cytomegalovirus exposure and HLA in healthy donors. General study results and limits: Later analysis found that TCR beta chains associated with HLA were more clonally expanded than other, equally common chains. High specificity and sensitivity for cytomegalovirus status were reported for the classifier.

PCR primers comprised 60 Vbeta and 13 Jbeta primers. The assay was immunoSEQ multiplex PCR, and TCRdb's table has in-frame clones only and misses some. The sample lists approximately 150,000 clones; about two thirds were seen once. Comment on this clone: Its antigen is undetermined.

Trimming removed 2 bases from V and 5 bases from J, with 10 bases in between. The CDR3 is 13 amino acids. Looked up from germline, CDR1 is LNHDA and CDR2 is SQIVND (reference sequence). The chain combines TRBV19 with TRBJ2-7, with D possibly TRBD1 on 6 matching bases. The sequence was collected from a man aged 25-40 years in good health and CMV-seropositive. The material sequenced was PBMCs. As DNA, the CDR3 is TGTGCCAGTAGTATACAGGGGCCCGACGAGCAGTACTTC. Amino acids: CASSIQGPDEQYF. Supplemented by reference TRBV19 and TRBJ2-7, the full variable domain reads DGGITQSPKYLFRKEGQNVTLSCEQNLNHDAMYWYRQDPGQGLRLIYYSQIVNDFQKGDIAEGYSVSREKKESFPLTVTSAQKNPTAFYLCASSIQGPDEQYFGPGTRLTVT.